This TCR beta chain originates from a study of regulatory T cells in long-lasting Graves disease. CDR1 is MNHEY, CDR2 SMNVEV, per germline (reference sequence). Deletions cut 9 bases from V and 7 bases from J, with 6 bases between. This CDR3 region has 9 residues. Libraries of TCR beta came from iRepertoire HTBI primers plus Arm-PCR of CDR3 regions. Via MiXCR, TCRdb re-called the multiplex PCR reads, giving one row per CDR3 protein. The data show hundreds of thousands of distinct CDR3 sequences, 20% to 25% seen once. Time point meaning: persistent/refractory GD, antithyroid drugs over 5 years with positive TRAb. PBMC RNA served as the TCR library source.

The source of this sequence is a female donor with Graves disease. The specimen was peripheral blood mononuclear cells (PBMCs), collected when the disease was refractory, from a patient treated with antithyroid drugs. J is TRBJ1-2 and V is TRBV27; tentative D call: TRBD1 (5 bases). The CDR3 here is CARTGGYTF. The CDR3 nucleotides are TGTGCCAGAACAGGTGGCTACACCTTC.